Presented here are 22 T cell receptor beta chains from one specimen sequenced in a study of blood T cell repertoires in COVID-19. Profiled with immunoSEQ multiplex PCR; TCRdb holds only in-frame clones, not every one. The table has a few hundred thousand clones, about 85% seen once. The source material was peripheral blood. The receptors shown here come from a man younger than 35 with active or convalescent COVID-19.

This chain joins TRBV7-2 and TRBJ2-5; maybe TRBD2 (6 bases). This CDR3 region has 14 residues. V was trimmed by 5 bases and J by 2 bases, leaving 12 bases between them. Germline CDR1 reads SGHTA; CDR2 reads FQGNSA. CDR3 nucleotide sequence: TGTGCCAGCAGCGACGCTAGCGTTCAAGAGACCCAGTACTTC. It specifies CASSDASVQETQYF.

The chain uses TRBV11-3 and TRBJ2-5; D is ambiguous. Trimming took off 0 bases at V and 0 bases at J, with 5 bases between the two ends. Germline values: CDR1 SGHNT, CDR2 YENEEA. CDR3 length: 14 amino acids. In DNA, the CDR3 is TGTGCCAGCAGCTTAGAGGCGGACCAAGAGACCCAGTACTTC. Translation: CASSLEADQETQYF.

The rearrangement uses TRBV11-2 and TRBJ1-5; 9 bases align to TRBD1. V dropped 8 bases and J dropped 5; count of bases not matched to a gene: 4. CDR3 length equals 13 residues. CDR1 and CDR2 from the germline V gene are SGHAT and FQNNGV. The CDR3, as DNA: TGTGCCAGCTCCCGGACAGGGGATCAGCCCCAGCATTTT. Protein: CASSRTGDQPQHF.

J is TRBJ2-1 and V is TRBV3-1 (or the pseudogene TRBV3-2), with 8 bases aligning to TRBD1. The germline V gene encodes CDR1 LGHDT and CDR2 YNNKEL (reference sequence). Trimming cost V 8 bases and J 5 bases; bases outside gene matches: 2. This CDR3 is built from 12 residues. In nucleotides, the CDR3 is TGTGCCAGCGGCAGGGGGCACAATGAGCAGTTCTTC. Residues: CASGRGHNEQFF.

This clone was seen just once. Relative to the germline gene, one junction end is altered; a read error may explain this. The rearrangement links TRBV10-1 to TRBJ2-1; 8 positions match TRBD2. CDR1 and CDR2 from the germline V gene are WNHNN and SYGVQD (reference sequence). There are 19 residues in the CDR3. DNA for the CDR3: TGCGCCAGCAGTGAGTCTCTGGTAGCGGGGTCCCCAGCCTCAAATGCGCAGTTCTTC. This sequence encodes CASSESLVAGSPASNAQFF.

The chain carries TRBV9 and TRBJ1-2, with unresolved D. Deletions cut 2 bases from V and 6 bases from J, with 23 bases between. Looked up from germline, CDR1 is SGDLS and CDR2 is YYNGEE. CDR3 length: 17 amino acids. DNA for the CDR3: TGTGCCAGCAGCGTCTTGCCTTCAGCCCAAGAGGGTCATGGCTACACCTTC. Residues: CASSVLPSAQEGHGYTF.

This sequence joins TRBV18 and TRBJ2-1; no firm D call. Germline loops: CDR1 KGHSH, CDR2 LQKENI. Trimming pared 4 bases from V and 5 bases from J, leaving 9 bases between. The CDR3 has 13 amino acids. CDR3 in DNA: TGTGCCAGCTCACTTAAACAGAACAATGAGCAGTTCTTC. It translates to CASSLKQNNEQFF.

The rearrangement joins TRBV6-2 or TRBV6-3 to TRBJ2-5, with a possible D match to TRBD1 (6 bases). Between the trimmed V and J ends, which lost 2 bases and 5 bases, there was a span of 15 bases. The germline CDR1 and CDR2 sequences are MNHEY and SVGEGT. This CDR3 has 15 amino acids. The CDR3 sequence: CASSYGLNRDETQYF. In nucleotides, the CDR3 is TGTGCCAGCAGTTACGGGTTAAACAGGGACGAGACCCAGTACTTC.

This clone was seen only once. J is TRBJ2-5 and V is TRBV7-9; tentative D call: TRBD2 (6 bases). With 4 bases removed from V and 2 bases from J, the gap between germline ends came to 8 bases. This CDR3 is 13 amino acids long. Per germline, CDR1 SEHNR and CDR2 FQNEAQ (reference sequence). DNA of the CDR3: TGTGCCAGCAGCTGGGGACTGCAAGAGACCCAGTACTTC. It encodes CASSWGLQETQYF.

The V gene is TRBV19, the J gene TRBJ2-1, with D tentatively TRBD2 (7 bases). V lost 3 bases, J lost 5 bases, and 11 bases lay in between. From germline, CDR1 is LNHDA and CDR2 SQIVND (reference sequence). CDR3 length: 14 residues. The CDR3 DNA reads as TGTGCCAGTAGTATGTGGGAGGGGGACAATGAGCAGTTCTTC. It encodes CASSMWEGDNEQFF.

The V and J genes are TRBV29-1 and TRBJ1-2; D may be TRBD1 (5 bases). CDR1 is SQVTM and CDR2 is ANQGSEA in the germline V gene. This CDR3 is built from 13 residues. The ends were cut back, 7 bases at V and 4 bases at J, with 16 bases in the middle. The chain's CDR3 is CSAILAGPYGYTF. Written as DNA, the CDR3 is TGCAGCGCCATCCTGGCGGGACCCTATGGCTACACCTTC.

This chain joins TRBV28 and TRBJ2-7, with 10 bases matching TRBD1. The germline V gene encodes CDR1 MDHEN and CDR2 SYDVKM. This CDR3 is 14 amino acids long. V lost 3 bases to trimming and J lost 4 bases; unmatched junction nucleotides: 3. In DNA form, the CDR3 reads TGTGCCAGCAGTTTCGACAGGGGGCCTTACGAGCAGTACTTC. It encodes CASSFDRGPYEQYF.

The chain employs TRBV6-2 or TRBV6-3 and TRBJ2-7, with 9 bases fitting TRBD2. There are 16 residues in the CDR3. In germline, CDR1 is MNHEY, CDR2 SVGEGT. Trimming at V came to 0 bases and at J to 0 bases, leaving 3 bases not matched to a gene. CDR3 region: CASSYSTSGFSYEQYF. The CDR3 nucleotides read TGTGCCAGCAGTTACTCAACTAGCGGGTTCTCCTACGAGCAGTACTTC.

This rearrangement joins TRBV10-2 to TRBJ2-7, with 12 nucleotides matching TRBD2. J was trimmed by 3 bases and V by 5 bases; bases with no gene match: 2. The length of the CDR3 is 14 residues. Germline V gene sequence: CDR1 WSHSY, CDR2 SAAADI. The CDR3 DNA follows: TGCGCCAGCAGTTCTAGCGGGAGGGGCTACGAGCAGTACTTC. Its protein is CASSSSGRGYEQYF.

The V call is TRBV25-1, the J call TRBJ2-5, with D possibly matching TRBD1 (5 bases). V was clipped by 7 bases and J by 5 bases, with 8 bases between them. The CDR3 consists of 11 residues. Germline CDR1 and CDR2: MGHDK and SYGVNS. The CDR3 nucleotides are TGTGCCAGCACCCCAGGGGAGACCCAGTACTTC. Residues: CASTPGETQYF.

The V call is TRBV7-2, the J call TRBJ1-1, with TRBD1 as a possible D gene (6 bases). The CDR3 runs 14 residues. Trimming shortened V by 7 bases and J by 1 base, and 13 bases separated the two germline ends. The V gene's germline CDR1 is SGHTA and CDR2 FQGNSA. The CDR3 DNA follows: TGTGCCAGCAACGCGGGGGGGCGGAACACTGAAGCTTTCTTT. Translating it yields CASNAGGRNTEAFF.

J is TRBJ2-7 and V is TRBV11-2; D not certain. The V gene lost 4 bases and the J gene lost 0 bases, with 10 bases spanning the gap. Germline V gene data show CDR1 as SGHAT and CDR2 as FQNNGV. CDR3 length: 14 amino acids. The CDR3 loop reads CASSSLTLSYEQYF. The CDR3, as DNA: TGTGCCAGCAGCTCCCTGACACTCTCCTACGAGCAGTACTTC. Combining the CDR3 with reference TRBV11-2 and TRBJ2-7 gives the whole variable domain EAGVAQSPRYKIIEKRQSVAFWCNPISGHATLYWYQQILGQGPKLLIQFQNNGVVDDSQLPKDRFSAERLKGVDSTLKIQPAKLEDSAVYLCASSSLTLSYEQYFGPGTRLTVT.

The chain links TRBV5-6 to TRBJ1-2; the D gene is possibly TRBD1 (6 bases). The CDR3 loop spans 14 amino acids. Germline-derived CDR1 and CDR2 are SGHDT and YYEEEE. V lost 2 bases and J lost 5, with 13 bases in between. The CDR3 DNA reads as TGTGCCAGCAGCTTCTTAGGACAGAATTATGGCTACACCTTC. Translation gives CASSFLGQNYGYTF. Filled out from reference TRBV5-6 and TRBJ1-2, the complete variable domain reads DAGVTQSPTHLIKTRGQQVTLRCSPKSGHDTVSWYQQALGQGPQFIFQYYEEEERQRGNFPDRFSGHQFPNYSSELNVNALLLGDSALYLCASSFLGQNYGYTFGSGTRLTVV.

The chain joins TRBV5-1 to TRBJ1-5; a weak D match, TRBD1 (5 bases). V lost 0 bases and J lost 0, with 7 bases in between. This CDR3 is 15 amino acids long. Per germline, CDR1 SGHRS and CDR2 YFSETQ. CDR3 amino acids: CASSLEGYSNQPQHF. The CDR3 DNA reads TGCGCCAGCAGCTTGGAGGGGTATAGCAATCAGCCCCAGCATTTT.

The rearrangement uses TRBV6-2 or TRBV6-3 and TRBJ1-5; weak D call: TRBD1 (5 bases). The germline gives CDR1 MNHEY, CDR2 SVGEGT. The V gene lost 2 bases and the J gene lost 5 bases, with 16 bases spanning the gap. CDR3 length equals 16 residues. CDR3 sequence: CASSYMSAGGDQPQHF. In DNA, the CDR3 is TGTGCCAGCAGTTACATGTCCGCGGGGGGTGATCAGCCCCAGCATTTT.

The gene calls are TRBV7-9 and TRBJ2-3; a possible D gene is TRBD2 (5 bases). Germline V gene lookup returns CDR1 SEHNR and CDR2 FQNEAQ (reference sequence). This CDR3 is 18 amino acids long. V was shortened by 5 bases and J by 2 bases, with 23 bases between the two germline ends. In nucleotides, the CDR3 is TGTGCCAGCAGCCCGCGCCTGCAAAAGCGGAGCGACACAGATACGCAGTATTTT. This codes for CASSPRLQKRSDTDTQYF.

The chain links TRBV7-9 to TRBJ1-6; 8 bases map to TRBD1. The germline V gene has CDR1 SEHNR and CDR2 FQNEAQ (reference sequence). V lost 5 bases to trimming and J lost 6 bases; unmatched junction nucleotides: 9. The CDR3 is made up of 16 amino acids. The CDR3 sequence: CASSPQTGVGNSPLHF. For the CDR3, the DNA is TGTGCCAGCAGCCCTCAGACAGGGGTAGGTAATTCACCCCTCCACTTT.